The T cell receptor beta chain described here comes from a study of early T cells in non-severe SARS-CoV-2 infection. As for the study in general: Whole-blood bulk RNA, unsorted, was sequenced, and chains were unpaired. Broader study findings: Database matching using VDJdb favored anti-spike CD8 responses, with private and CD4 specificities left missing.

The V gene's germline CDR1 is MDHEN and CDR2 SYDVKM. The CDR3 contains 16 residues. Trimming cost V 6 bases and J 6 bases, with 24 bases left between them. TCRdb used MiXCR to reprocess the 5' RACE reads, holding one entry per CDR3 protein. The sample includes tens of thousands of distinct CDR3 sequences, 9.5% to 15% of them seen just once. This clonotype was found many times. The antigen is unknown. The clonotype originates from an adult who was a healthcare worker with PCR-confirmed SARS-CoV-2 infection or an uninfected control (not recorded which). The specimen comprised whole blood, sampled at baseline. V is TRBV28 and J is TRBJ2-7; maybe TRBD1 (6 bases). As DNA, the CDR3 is TGTGCCAGCAGCCGCCTAGGGACACTGGGTCGGGCCGAGCAGTACTTC. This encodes CASSRLGTLGRAEQYF.